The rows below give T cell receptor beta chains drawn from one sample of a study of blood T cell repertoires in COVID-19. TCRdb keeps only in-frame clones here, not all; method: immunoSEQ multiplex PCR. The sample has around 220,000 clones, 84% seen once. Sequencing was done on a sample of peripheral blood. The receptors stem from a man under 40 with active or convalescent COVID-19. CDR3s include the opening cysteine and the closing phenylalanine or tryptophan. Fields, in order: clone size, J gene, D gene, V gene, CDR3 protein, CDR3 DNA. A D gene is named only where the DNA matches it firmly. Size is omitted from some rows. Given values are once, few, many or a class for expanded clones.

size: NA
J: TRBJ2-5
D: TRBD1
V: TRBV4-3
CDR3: CASSQEGQGYETQYF
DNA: TGCGCCAGCAGCCAAGAGGGACAGGGCTACGAGACCCAGTACTTC

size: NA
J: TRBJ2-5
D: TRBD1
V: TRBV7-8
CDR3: CASSLGDRDRVRETQYF
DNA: TGTGCCAGCAGCTTAGGGGACCGGGACAGGGTTCGGGAGACCCAGTACTTC

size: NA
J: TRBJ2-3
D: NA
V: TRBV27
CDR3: CASSLSGRRGSDTQYF
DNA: TGTGCCAGCAGTTTATCGGGCCGGAGGGGTTCAGATACGCAGTATTTT

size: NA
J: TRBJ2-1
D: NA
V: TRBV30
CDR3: CAWSVLNNEQFF
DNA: TGTGCCTGGAGTGTATTAAACAATGAGCAGTTCTTC

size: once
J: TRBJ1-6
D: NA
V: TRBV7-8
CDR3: CASTEMGLGLGNSPLHF
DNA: TGTGCCAGCACCGAAATGGGGCTCGGCCTAGGGAATTCACCCCTCCACTTT

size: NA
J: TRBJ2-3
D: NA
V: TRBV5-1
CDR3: CASSLGTTPPDTQYF
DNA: TGCGCCAGCAGCCTCGGGACAACTCCACCAGATACGCAGTATTTT

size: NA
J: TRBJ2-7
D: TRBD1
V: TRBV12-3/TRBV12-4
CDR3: CASSSGTGVEYF
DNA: TGTGCCAGCAGTTCCGGGACAGGGGTCGAGTACTTC

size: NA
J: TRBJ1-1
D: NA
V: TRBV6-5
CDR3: CASSYHRTVYTEAFF
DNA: TGTGCCAGCAGTTACCACAGGACAGTATACACTGAAGCTTTCTTT

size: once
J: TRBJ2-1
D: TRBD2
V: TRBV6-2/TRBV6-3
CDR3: CASSPTSGRFREQFF
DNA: TGTGCCAGCAGCCCGACTAGCGGGAGGTTTCGTGAGCAGTTCTTC

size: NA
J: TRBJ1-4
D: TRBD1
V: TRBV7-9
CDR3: CASSMGQGREKLFF
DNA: TGTGCCAGCAGCATGGGACAGGGGCGGGAAAAACTGTTTTTT

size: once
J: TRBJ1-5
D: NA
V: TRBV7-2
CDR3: CASSPGAGDNQPQHF
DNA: TGTGCCAGCAGCCCAGGTGCAGGGGACAATCAGCCCCAGCATTTT

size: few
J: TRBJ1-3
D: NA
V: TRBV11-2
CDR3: CASSAGGFSGNTIYF
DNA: TGTGCCAGCAGCGCCGGAGGGTTCTCTGGAAACACCATATATTTT

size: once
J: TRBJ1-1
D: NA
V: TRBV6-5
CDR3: CASSWELRGTEAFF
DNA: TGTGCCAGCAGTTGGGAGCTCCGAGGCACTGAAGCTTTCTTT

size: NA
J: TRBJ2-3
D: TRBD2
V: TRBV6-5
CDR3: CASILAGAGPDTQYF
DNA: TGTGCCAGCATCCTAGCGGGAGCGGGCCCAGATACGCAGTATTTT

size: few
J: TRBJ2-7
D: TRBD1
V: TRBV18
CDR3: CASSRVTGSHEQYF
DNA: TGTGCCAGCTCACGGGTGACAGGGAGCCACGAGCAGTACTTC

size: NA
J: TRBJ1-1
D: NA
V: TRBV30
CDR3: CAWSSGRNTEAFF
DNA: TGTGCCTGGAGTTCAGGGAGGAATACTGAAGCTTTCTTT

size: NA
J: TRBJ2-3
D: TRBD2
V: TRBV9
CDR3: CASSLASGVRTDTQYF
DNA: TGTGCCAGCAGCCTCGCCAGCGGGGTACGCACAGATACGCAGTATTTT

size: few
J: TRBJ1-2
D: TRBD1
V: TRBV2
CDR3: CASSVQGDYGYTF
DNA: TGTGCCAGCAGTGTACAGGGGGACTATGGCTACACCTTC

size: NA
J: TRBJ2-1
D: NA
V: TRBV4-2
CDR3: CASSQEATLQFF
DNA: TGTGCCAGCAGCCAAGAGGCGACTTTGCAGTTCTTC